One and the same sample provided the 13 T cell receptor beta chains below, sequenced in a study of identifying expanded T cells in peripheral blood. Assay used: immunoSEQ multiplex PCR; TCRdb lists only in-frame clones, some missing. The sample shows approximately 100,000 clones, roughly nine tenths of them seen only once. Sequencing used blood. The receptors originated from a person aged 18 to 75 in good health.

The chain is built from TRBV11-2 and TRBJ1-3, with D maybe TRBD1 (6 bases). Germline V gene lookup returns CDR1 SGHAT and CDR2 FQNNGV. This CDR3 contains 16 residues. V was clipped by 2 bases and J by 0 bases, with 11 bases between them. CDR3 nucleotides: TGTGCCAGCAGCTTACTCAGGGGATCCTCTGGAAACACCATATATTTT. This encodes CASSLLRGSSGNTIYF.

The chain employs TRBV4-2 and TRBJ2-7; D gene unclear. V lost 0 bases to trimming and J lost 2 bases, with 8 bases between them. This CDR3 comprises 14 residues. CDR1 and CDR2 from the germline V gene are LGHNA and YNFKEQ. CDR3: CASSQDSAAYEQYF. The CDR3 DNA is TGTGCCAGCAGCCAAGACTCCGCGGCCTACGAGCAGTACTTC.

This chain uses TRBV5-1 with TRBJ1-1, with 11 positions matching TRBD1. Looked up from germline, CDR1 is SGHRS and CDR2 is YFSETQ. The CDR3 sequence is 15 residues long. V dropped 4 bases and J dropped 1; count of bases not matched to a gene: 3. CDR3 nucleotide sequence: TGCGCCAGCAGCCACGGACAGGGGGCGAACACTGAAGCTTTCTTT. This gives the protein CASSHGQGANTEAFF.

The chain carries TRBV13 and TRBJ2-7; 9 positions agree with TRBD1. Germline-derived CDR1 and CDR2 are PRHDT and FYEKMQ (reference sequence). V lost 1 base, J lost 5 bases, and 9 bases stayed unmatched. This CDR3 comprises 16 residues. CDR3 sequence (DNA): TGTGCCAGCAGCTTAGTCTTGGGACAGGGTGGCCACGAGCAGTACTTC. Translated: CASSLVLGQGGHEQYF.

The chain uses TRBV7-2 and TRBJ2-1; TRBD2 might be the D (5 bases). V was cut by 2 bases and J by 10 bases, with 9 bases left in between. The CDR3 runs to 12 residues. The germline V gene encodes CDR1 SGHTA and CDR2 FQGNSA. The chain's CDR3 is CASSLPGGEQFF. The DNA of the CDR3 is TGTGCCAGCAGCTTACCTGGAGGCGAGCAGTTCTTC.

The gene calls are TRBV6-6 and TRBJ2-7, with a weak D call TRBD2 (7 bases). This CDR3 region has 15 residues. Germline V gives CDR1 MNHNY, CDR2 SVGAGI (reference sequence). Trimming pared 4 bases from V and 3 bases from J, leaving 16 bases between. The chain's CDR3 is CASSFAGGGGYEQYF. The CDR3 nucleotides read TGTGCCAGCAGTTTCGCCGGGGGAGGGGGCTACGAGCAGTACTTC.

The chain recombines TRBV30 with TRBJ1-4, with a possible D match to TRBD1 (6 bases). Trimming removed 0 bases from V and 7 bases from J, with 6 bases in between. CDR1 GTSNPN and CDR2 SVGIG come from the germline V gene (reference sequence). This CDR3 comprises 12 residues. The CDR3 coding sequence is TGTGCCTGGAGTGTACAGGGTGAAAAACTGTTTTTT. It encodes CAWSVQGEKLFF.

The rearrangement joins TRBV6-5 to TRBJ1-2; D remains unclear. Trimming removed 5 bases at V and 3 bases at J, with 10 bases between. There are 13 residues in the CDR3. Germline loops: CDR1 MNHEY, CDR2 SVGAGI. CDR3 loop: CASSERADYGYTF. CDR3 sequence (DNA): TGTGCCAGCAGTGAACGGGCAGACTATGGCTACACCTTC.

The gene calls are TRBV7-2 and TRBJ2-7, with unresolved D. V lost 3 bases and J 6 bases, leaving 12 bases between the germline ends. The CDR3 totals 13 residues. From germline, CDR1 is SGHTA and CDR2 FQGNSA. As DNA, the CDR3 is TGTGCCAGCAGCTTTATCTCAGCCGGCGAGCAGTACTTC. This gives the protein CASSFISAGEQYF.

The chain is built from TRBV2 and TRBJ2-7; D is unclear. The CDR3 runs to 14 residues. CDR1 is SNHLY and CDR2 is FYNNEI in the germline V gene. Deletions cut 6 bases from V and 4 bases from J, with 16 bases between. CDR3 residues: CASSETPASYEQYF. DNA for the CDR3: TGTGCCAGCAGCGAGACACCGGCTAGTTACGAGCAGTACTTC.

This chain connects TRBV4-2 to TRBJ2-2; TRBD2 matches 11 bases. The CDR3 covers 19 residues. V lost 1 base and J lost 3; bases outside the gene matches: 10. CDR1 is LGHNA and CDR2 is YNFKEQ in the germline V gene. CDR3 protein: CASSQVWTSGRSYTGELFF. CDR3 coding DNA: TGTGCCAGCAGCCAAGTCTGGACTAGCGGGCGATCCTACACCGGGGAGCTGTTTTTT.

The rearrangement joins TRBV6-1 to TRBJ1-5, with no clear D. V was clipped by 0 bases and J by 3 bases, with 6 bases between them. Germline V CDR1 and CDR2: MNHNS, SASEGT. The CDR3 contains 14 residues. CDR3 region: CASSEANINQPQHF. In nucleotides, the CDR3 is TGTGCCAGCAGTGAAGCGAACATCAATCAGCCCCAGCATTTT.

This chain joins TRBV28 and TRBJ2-5; the D gene is possibly TRBD1 (5 bases). The V end was cut by 6 bases, the J end by 0 bases, with 5 bases between. Germline V gene sequence: CDR1 MDHEN, CDR2 SYDVKM. The CDR3 has 12 residues. This chain's CDR3 is CASRDNQETQYF. CDR3 sequence (DNA): TGTGCCAGCAGGGACAACCAAGAGACCCAGTACTTC.